A single sample is the source of the 4 T cell receptor beta chains below, sequenced in a study of T-cell memory formation after mild COVID-19 (dated by TCRdb to 2020 to 2023). The library was generated by 5' RACE. Sequencing relied on an Illumina NovaSeq 6000. The raw public reads went through TCRdb reprocessing: fastp at Q25, MiXCR clone calling, in-frame beta chains kept. Rows merge per CDR3 protein into single entries with the most common DNA and genes. The sample profile shows hundreds of thousands of distinct CDR3 sequences; about 20% of them were found once. Of the sample, roughly 9.1% is held by the ten largest clones. Sample: PBMCs or a T cell subset sorted from them (not recorded which). Receptor source: an adult woman who had mild COVID-19 (a few samples of this study predate the infection). The sample titles of this study are shuffled in the database, so cell type and time point are left out; the donor was told from shared clones.

This clonotype has a handful of counts. V gene TRBV12-5 combines with J gene TRBJ2-1, with 9 bases identical to TRBD2. CDR1 is LGHNT and CDR2 is FRNRAP in the germline V gene. After removal of 6 bases from V and 9 bases from J, the junction contained 18 bases not matched to a gene. CDR3 length: 17 residues. CDR3 DNA sequence: TGTGCTAGTGGCACCTCTTTGAGTAGCGGGAGAACAGCTGAGCAGTTCTTC. Translation gives CASGTSLSSGRTAEQFF.

In DNA, the CDR3 is TGTGCCAGTAGTACAGAACAGGGAGGGGGCTATGGCTACACCTTC. Translating it yields CASSTEQGGGYGYTF. This chain links TRBV19 with TRBJ1-2; weak D call: TRBD1 (6 bases). Trimming took off 4 bases at V and 4 bases at J, with 16 bases between the two ends. This CDR3 region has 15 residues. CDR1 and CDR2 (germline): LNHDA, SQIVND (reference sequence).

The chain is built from TRBV30 and TRBJ1-1; D gene uncertain. From germline, CDR1 is GTSNPN and CDR2 SVGIG (reference sequence). V was trimmed by 0 bases and J by 1 base, leaving 9 bases between them. CDR3 length equals 14 residues. CDR3 sequence: CAWSVDWGNTEAFF. CDR3 bases: TGTGCCTGGAGTGTTGACTGGGGGAACACTGAAGCTTTCTTT.

J is TRBJ2-1 and V is TRBV20-1; D assignment may be TRBD1 or TRBD2 (5 bases each). The germline CDR1 and CDR2 sequences are DFQATT and SNEGSKA (reference sequence). V lost 5 bases and J lost 3, with 20 bases in between. CDR3 size: 16 residues. Here the CDR3 DNA reads TGCAGTGCTTACCACCCCCGGGACGGATTCTACAATGAGCAGTTCTTC. Encoded protein: CSAYHPRDGFYNEQFF.